This passage covers 2 T cell receptor beta chains from one sample sequenced in a study of cytomegalovirus exposure and HLA in healthy donors. PCR involved 60 Vbeta and 13 Jbeta primers. The assay was immunoSEQ multiplex PCR, and TCRdb's table has in-frame clones only and misses some. The repertoire includes some 170,000 clones, 82% of them detected once, and 1.5% sits in the top ten. Sequencing was done on a sample of PBMCs. These receptors originate from a girl under 18 in good health and CMV-seropositive.

This chain links TRBV11-2 with TRBJ2-7; D not certain. The CDR3 runs to 12 residues. V lost 5 bases to trimming and J lost 3 bases, with 8 bases between them. CDR1 SGHAT and CDR2 FQNNGV come from the germline V gene. For the CDR3, the DNA is TGTGCCAGCAGCCCTATTGGCTACGAGCAGTACTTC. Its translation: CASSPIGYEQYF.

The chain links TRBV7-6 to TRBJ2-2; TRBD2 matches 16 bases. Looked up from germline, CDR1 is SGHVS and CDR2 is FNYEAQ. The CDR3 covers 16 residues. J lost 7 bases, V lost 8 bases, and 7 bases had no gene match. This CDR3 is CASRSGLAGGIGELFF. CDR3 bases: TGTGCCAGCCGCTCGGGACTAGCGGGAGGGATCGGGGAGCTGTTTTTT.